Given below is one TCR beta chain in context. Other DNA sequences in the same sample also yield this CDR3. Authors' methods: Estimated nucleated cell counts came from reference gene primer amplification. The assay was immunoSEQ multiplex PCR, and TCRdb's table has in-frame clones only and misses some. That table furnishes V, J and clone size, whereas the DNA furnished D and trimming. Of fewer than 350,000 clones in the sample, around 87% were seen once. The V end was cut by 3 bases, the J end by 0 bases, with 5 bases between. CDR3 length: 13 amino acids. The germline V gene encodes CDR1 LGHNA and CDR2 YSLEER. The entry originates in a study of blood T cell repertoires in COVID-19. Background on the study: The United States, Italy and Spain were the sources of the acute and convalescent COVID-19 samples. T cells, B-cell-depleted T cells, or PBMCs supplied cDNA or gDNA.

The V gene is TRBV4-3, the J gene TRBJ1-1; no definite D call. This clonotype was obtained from a woman in her fifties or sixties who had recovered from COVID-19. Sequencing used peripheral blood. CDR3 amino acids: CASSQGVNTEAFF. The CDR3 nucleotides are TGCGCCAGCAGCCAGGGAGTGAACACTGAAGCTTTCTTT.